One T cell receptor beta chain is described in this entry. Its antigen is unknown. The data originate from a study of CD4 T cells in relation to SARS-CoV-2 and coronaviruses. Study information: ViraFEST: roughly ten-day antigen culture of PBMCs, then TCR beta CDR3 sequencing. No peptide or an HIV-1 Nef peptide pool served as negative control.

Whole-study findings and limits: Samples before the pandemic and after infection were not matched within any donor.

Germline-derived CDR1 and CDR2 are LNHDA and SQIVND (reference sequence). V was clipped by 5 bases and J by 3 bases, with 13 bases between them. The CDR3 has 14 amino acids. TCRdb's copy holds only in-frame clones and misses some; the assay was immunoSEQ multiplex PCR. The sample contains some 11,000 clones, roughly 77% of which appear only once. Unexposed donor CD4+ T cells date from 2011-2018, before the COVID-19 pandemic. After ten to eleven days of culture, CD4+ T cells were isolated. This sequence originates from a human donor in good health. This chain links TRBV19 with TRBJ1-1; tentative D call: TRBD1 (5 bases). Sample: CD4+ T cells from PBMCs, cultured in vitro. For the CDR3, the DNA is TGTGCCAGTAGTTGGGGGGGAGGGGACACTGAAGCTTTCTTT. Residues: CASSWGGGDTEAFF.